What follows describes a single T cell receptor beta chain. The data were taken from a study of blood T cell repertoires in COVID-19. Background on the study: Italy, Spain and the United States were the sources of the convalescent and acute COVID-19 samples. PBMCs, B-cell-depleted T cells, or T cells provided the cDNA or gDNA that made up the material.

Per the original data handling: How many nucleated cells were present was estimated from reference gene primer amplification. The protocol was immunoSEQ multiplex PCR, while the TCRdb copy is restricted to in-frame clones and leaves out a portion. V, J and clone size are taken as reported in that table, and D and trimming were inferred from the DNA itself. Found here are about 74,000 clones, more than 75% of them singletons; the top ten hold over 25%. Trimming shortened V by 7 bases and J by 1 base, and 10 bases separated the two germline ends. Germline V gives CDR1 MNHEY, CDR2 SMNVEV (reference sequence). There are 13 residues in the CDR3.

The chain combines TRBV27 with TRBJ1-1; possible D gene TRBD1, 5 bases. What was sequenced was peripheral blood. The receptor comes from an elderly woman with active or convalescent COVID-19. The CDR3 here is CASKITGNTEAFF. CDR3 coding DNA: TGTGCCAGCAAAATAACAGGGAACACTGAAGCTTTCTTT.